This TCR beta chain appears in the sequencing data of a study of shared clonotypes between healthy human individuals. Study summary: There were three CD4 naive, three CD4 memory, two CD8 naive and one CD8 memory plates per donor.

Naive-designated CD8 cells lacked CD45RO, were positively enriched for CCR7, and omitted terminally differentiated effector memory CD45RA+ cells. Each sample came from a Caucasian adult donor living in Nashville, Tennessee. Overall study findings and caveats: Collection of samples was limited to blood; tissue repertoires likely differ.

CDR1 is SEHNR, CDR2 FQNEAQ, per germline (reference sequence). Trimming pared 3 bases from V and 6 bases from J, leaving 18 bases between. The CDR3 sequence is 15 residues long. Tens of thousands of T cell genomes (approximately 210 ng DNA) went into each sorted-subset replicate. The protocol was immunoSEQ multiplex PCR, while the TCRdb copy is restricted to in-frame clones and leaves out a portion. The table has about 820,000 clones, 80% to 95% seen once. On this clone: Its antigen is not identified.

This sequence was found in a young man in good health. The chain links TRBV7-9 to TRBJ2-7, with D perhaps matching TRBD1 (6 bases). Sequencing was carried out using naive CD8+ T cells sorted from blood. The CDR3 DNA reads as TGTGCCAGCAGCTTGGTTCCAGGGGAAGGCCGCGAGCAGTACTTC. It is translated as CASSLVPGEGREQYF.